The rows below give T cell receptor beta chains drawn from one sample of a study of cytomegalovirus exposure and HLA in healthy donors. Clones were sequenced by immunoSEQ multiplex PCR, and TCRdb holds only the in-frame ones, with some missing. This table has some 130,000 clones, 80% appearing once. Sequenced input: PBMCs. These receptor sequences come from a man between 25 and 39 years old in good health and CMV-seronegative. Each CDR3 is given with its conserved first and last residue. The order of the fields is V gene, J gene, clone size, D gene, CDR3 protein, CDR3 DNA. D genes are given only for firm matches. Clone sizes are given selectively: once, few, many, or a class where the clone is expanded.

v_gene: TRBV28; j_gene: TRBJ1-1; abundance: NA; d_gene: NA; CDR3aa: CASRPFPRKREAFF; CDR3nt: TGTGCCAGCAGACCCTTCCCCCGGAAGCGAGAAGCTTTCTTT
v_gene: TRBV30; j_gene: TRBJ2-3; abundance: NA; d_gene: NA; CDR3aa: CAWSVLSPQYF; CDR3nt: TGTGCCTGGAGTGTACTGAGTCCTCAGTATTTT
v_gene: TRBV7-2; j_gene: TRBJ1-2; abundance: NA; d_gene: NA; CDR3aa: CASSPDKNYGYTF; CDR3nt: TGTGCCAGCAGTCCCGACAAGAACTATGGCTACACCTTC
v_gene: TRBV7-9; j_gene: TRBJ2-3; abundance: NA; d_gene: NA; CDR3aa: CASSPEGDTQYF; CDR3nt: TGTGCCAGCAGCCCCGAGGGCGATACGCAGTATTTT
v_gene: TRBV5-1; j_gene: TRBJ2-1; abundance: NA; d_gene: TRBD2; CDR3aa: CASSLELAGAYEQFF; CDR3nt: TGCGCCAGCAGCTTGGAGCTAGCGGGAGCATATGAGCAGTTCTTC
v_gene: TRBV29-1; j_gene: TRBJ1-1; abundance: few; d_gene: NA; CDR3aa: CSARGGARETEAFF; CDR3nt: TGCAGCGCCCGAGGGGGGGCGCGAGAGACTGAAGCTTTCTTT
v_gene: TRBV10-3; j_gene: TRBJ2-1; abundance: once; d_gene: TRBD2; CDR3aa: CAISGPNGGGNEQFF; CDR3nt: TGTGCCATCAGTGGACCCAACGGGGGGGGGAATGAGCAGTTCTTC
v_gene: TRBV6-5; j_gene: TRBJ2-3; abundance: NA; d_gene: NA; CDR3aa: CASSTPRGTDTQYF; CDR3nt: TGTGCCAGCAGTACCCCCCGAGGGACAGATACGCAGTATTTT
v_gene: TRBV5-1; j_gene: TRBJ2-3; abundance: NA; d_gene: NA; CDR3aa: CASSLVAGTDTQYF; CDR3nt: TGCGCCAGCAGCTTGGTTGCGGGAACAGATACGCAGTATTTT
v_gene: TRBV27; j_gene: TRBJ1-1; abundance: NA; d_gene: NA; CDR3aa: CASTPGMNTEAFF; CDR3nt: TGTGCCAGCACTCCGGGGATGAACACTGAAGCTTTCTTT
v_gene: TRBV9; j_gene: TRBJ2-7; abundance: NA; d_gene: TRBD2; CDR3aa: CASSVGLWEGEQYF; CDR3nt: TGTGCCAGCAGCGTAGGGCTCTGGGAGGGAGAGCAGTACTTC
v_gene: TRBV7-2; j_gene: TRBJ2-7; abundance: NA; d_gene: TRBD2; CDR3aa: CASSLVLAVSYEQYF; CDR3nt: TGTGCCAGCAGCTTAGTACTAGCGGTCTCCTACGAGCAGTACTTC
v_gene: TRBV10-3; j_gene: TRBJ2-3; abundance: NA; d_gene: TRBD2; CDR3aa: CAISDTSGRADTQYF; CDR3nt: TGTGCCATCAGTGACACTAGCGGGAGGGCAGATACGCAGTATTTT
v_gene: TRBV11-2; j_gene: TRBJ2-7; abundance: NA; d_gene: TRBD1; CDR3aa: CASSLDRSTGGYEQYF; CDR3nt: TGTGCCAGCAGCTTAGACCGATCGACAGGGGGCTACGAGCAGTACTTC
v_gene: TRBV9; j_gene: TRBJ2-2; abundance: few; d_gene: NA; CDR3aa: CASSAPGLESTGELFF; CDR3nt: TGTGCCAGCAGCGCGCCGGGACTTGAGTCCACCGGGGAGCTGTTTTTT
v_gene: TRBV4-3; j_gene: TRBJ2-2; abundance: NA; d_gene: TRBD2; CDR3aa: CASSPQTSGRVTGELFF; CDR3nt: TGCGCCAGCAGCCCCCAGACTAGCGGGAGAGTCACCGGGGAGCTGTTTTTT
v_gene: TRBV5-1; j_gene: TRBJ2-7; abundance: NA; d_gene: NA; CDR3aa: CASSLDRRAYEQYF; CDR3nt: TGCGCCAGCAGCTTGGATAGGAGGGCCTACGAGCAGTACTTC
v_gene: TRBV28; j_gene: TRBJ2-1; abundance: NA; d_gene: TRBD1; CDR3aa: CASTPGTGVYNEQFF; CDR3nt: TGTGCCAGCACCCCCGGGACAGGAGTTTACAATGAGCAGTTCTTC
v_gene: TRBV6-5; j_gene: TRBJ1-4; abundance: NA; d_gene: NA; CDR3aa: CASSYSKGGEKLFF; CDR3nt: TGTGCCAGCAGTTACTCGAAAGGAGGTGAAAAACTGTTTTTT
v_gene: TRBV5-1; j_gene: TRBJ2-2; abundance: NA; d_gene: TRBD1; CDR3aa: CASSLGTGTGELFF; CDR3nt: TGCGCCAGCAGCTTGGGGACAGGTACCGGGGAGCTGTTTTTT
v_gene: TRBV4-3; j_gene: TRBJ1-2; abundance: once; d_gene: NA; CDR3aa: CASSQEGTPWNYGYTF; CDR3nt: TGCGCCAGCAGCCAAGAAGGGACACCGTGGAACTATGGCTACACCTTC
v_gene: TRBV29-1; j_gene: TRBJ1-3; abundance: NA; d_gene: NA; CDR3aa: CSVDAGRGNTIYF; CDR3nt: TGCAGCGTTGATGCAGGCCGCGGAAACACCATATATTTT
v_gene: TRBV28; j_gene: TRBJ1-1; abundance: NA; d_gene: NA; CDR3aa: CASSSQGLTEAFF; CDR3nt: TGTGCCAGCAGTTCCCAGGGTCTCACTGAAGCTTTCTTT
v_gene: TRBV7-2; j_gene: TRBJ2-5; abundance: once; d_gene: TRBD1; CDR3aa: CASSFGTGGGETQYF; CDR3nt: TGTGCCAGCAGCTTTGGGACAGGGGGAGGGGAGACCCAGTACTTC